This is a list of T cell receptor beta chains from one sample in a study of neurological immune-mediated disorders. TCRdb processed the 5' RACE reads anew with MiXCR; each CDR3 protein has one entry. The sample shows about 66,000 distinct CDR3 sequences, 3.4% of them seen only once. Sequencing input: PBMCs. Receptors were obtained from a man between 35 and 55 years old with multiple sclerosis. Both conserved end residues are part of each CDR3. D genes are given only for firm matches. The listing skips clone size in some rows; elsewhere it reads once, few, many or a size class.

V: TRBV6-5
J: TRBJ2-1
size: many
D: TRBD2
CDR3: CASRTSGSILSSYNEQFF
DNA: TGTGCCAGCAGGACTAGCGGGAGCATTCTGAGCTCCTACAATGAGCAGTTCTTC

V: TRBV3-1
J: TRBJ2-7
size: many
D: .
CDR3: CASSRRGIYEQYF
DNA: TGTGCCAGCAGCCGTCGGGGCATCTACGAGCAGTACTTC

V: TRBV24-1
J: TRBJ1-5
size: few
D: .
CDR3: CATSEDSNKTQNF
DNA: TGTGCCACCAGTGAGGACAGCAATAAGACCCAGAATTTT

V: TRBV7-6
J: TRBJ2-3
size: .
D: TRBD1
CDR3: CASSPAGQASGRQYF
DNA: TGTGCCAGCAGCCCGGCGGGACAGGCGTCTGGGAGGCAGTATTTT

V: TRBV20-1
J: TRBJ1-2
size: once
D: .
CDR3: CSDRSTDNYGYTF
DNA: TGCAGTGATAGATCCACGGACAACTATGGCTACACCTTC

V: TRBV6-6
J: TRBJ2-3
size: .
D: TRBD2
CDR3: CASRSGSGITDTQYF
DNA: TGTGCCAGCAGGTCGGGTAGCGGGATCACAGATACGCAGTATTTT

V: TRBV5-1
J: TRBJ1-1
size: many
D: TRBD1
CDR3: CASSGIQGARTEAFF
DNA: TGCGCCAGCAGCGGGATACAGGGGGCGCGGACTGAAGCTTTCTTT

V: TRBV6-5
J: TRBJ2-1
size: many
D: .
CDR3: CASRSSYNEQFF
DNA: TGTGCCAGCAGAAGCTCCTACAATGAGCAGTTCTTC

V: TRBV18
J: TRBJ1-5
size: many
D: .
CDR3: CASSHRRAGDQPQHF
DNA: TGTGCCAGCTCACACCGTAGGGCAGGGGATCAGCCCCAGCATTTT

V: TRBV2
J: TRBJ1-1
size: many
D: .
CDR3: CASSEAGREAFF
DNA: TGTGCCAGCAGTGAAGCTGGCAGGGAAGCTTTCTTT